The sequence of this T cell receptor beta chain was determined in a study of identical twins. Germline CDR1 SGHRS, CDR2 YFSETQ. V shed 8 bases and J shed 7 bases, with 15 bases lying between them. The length of the CDR3 is 13 residues. One entry per CDR3 protein, called by TCRdb with MiXCR from the 5' RACE reads. Here the sample spans 600,000 to 700,000 distinct CDR3 sequences, approximately 21% being singletons. Study outcomes and limitations: Insertions were reduced in abundant cord blood beta clonotypes but not in memory repertoires.

This clonotype was seen more than once but under ten times. Its target is not known. These data also featured in a second study, about T cells expressing NK-cell markers.

The chain combines TRBV5-1 with TRBJ1-4; D remains unclear. Sequenced material: PBMCs. The receptor's source is a woman aged 18-29 years in good health. The CDR3: CASSGEEGEKLFF. Here the CDR3 DNA reads TGCGCCAGTTCTGGGGAAGAAGGTGAAAAACTGTTTTTT.